This is a list of T cell receptor beta chains from one sample in a study of T cell changes during pregnancy in multiple sclerosis. The table came from immunoSEQ multiplex PCR; TCRdb's copy has only in-frame clones and leaves some out. The table has 25,000 to 30,000 clones, about 83% seen once; the top ten hold approximately 8%. This specimen was CD8+ T cells from peripheral blood mononuclear cells, taken after pregnancy. Source of these receptors: a female donor with multiple sclerosis, enrolled in a pregnancy study. Both conserved end residues are part of each CDR3. A D gene is named only where the DNA matches it firmly. Size is omitted from some rows. Given values are once, few, many or a class for expanded clones.

abundance,v_gene,j_gene,d_gene,CDR3nt,CDR3aa
-,TRBV11-2,TRBJ2-2,-,TGTGCCAGCAGAGATAAACAGGGAGGGGGCGGGGAGCTGTTTTTT,CASRDKQGGGGELFF
-,TRBV28,TRBJ1-4,-,TGTGCCAGCAGTTCCTTGGGCCCGGAACGTGAAAAACTGTTTTTT,CASSSLGPEREKLFF
-,TRBV30,TRBJ2-7,TRBD1,TGTGCCTGGAGTGGCGGGGTTCCCGGGACAGGGGGCTACGAGCAGTACTTC,CAWSGGVPGTGGYEQYF
-,TRBV12-5,TRBJ2-1,-,TGTGCTAGTGGCACCCTAGCGTGGGGTTACAATGAGCAGTTCTTC,CASGTLAWGYNEQFF
-,TRBV6-4,TRBJ2-3,TRBD2,TGTGCCAGCAGTGACTCTGGGGGGGAAGGCGATACGCAGTATTTT,CASSDSGGEGDTQYF
-,TRBV9,TRBJ2-2,-,TGTGCCAGCAGCATAACAATCCCCGGGGAGCTGTTTTTT,CASSITIPGELFF
-,TRBV5-6,TRBJ1-1,-,TGTGCCAGCAGCTGGGGAACAGGGACCTTTGAAGCTTTCTTT,CASSWGTGTFEAFF
-,TRBV7-9,TRBJ1-6,-,TGTGCCAGCAGCTCTGCCACGGTGGGGCTATATAATTCACCCCTCCACTTT,CASSSATVGLYNSPLHF
-,TRBV4-1,TRBJ1-1,-,TGCGCCAGCAGCCTACAGGGATGGGGTGCCACTGAAGCTTTCTTT,CASSLQGWGATEAFF
-,TRBV2,TRBJ2-7,TRBD1,TGTGCCAGCCAGGGACAGGCCTACGAGCAGTACTTC,CASQGQAYEQYF
-,TRBV5-4,TRBJ2-3,TRBD1,TGTGCCAGCAGCTTAGATCCCGGGACAGCTCTCACAGATACGCAGTATTTT,CASSLDPGTALTDTQYF
-,TRBV28,TRBJ2-7,TRBD1,TGTGCCAGCAGTTTCCGGTACAGGGGGCTCTACGAGCAGTACTTC,CASSFRYRGLYEQYF
-,TRBV27,TRBJ1-1,TRBD1,TGTGCCAGCAGGGGACAGGGGAACACTGAAGCTTTCTTT,CASRGQGNTEAFF
-,TRBV7-8,TRBJ2-7,-,TGTGCCAGCAGCTTAGTAGACAGTCGCTACGAGCAGTACTTC,CASSLVDSRYEQYF
-,TRBV19,TRBJ1-2,TRBD1,TGTGCCAGTAGTCGCGGACAGGACGACTATGGCTACACCTTC,CASSRGQDDYGYTF
few,TRBV4-1,TRBJ2-6,TRBD2,TGCGCCAGCGGGCCGGGGGGTGCCTCTGGGGCCAACGTCCTGACTTTC,CASGPGGASGANVLTF
-,TRBV4-1,TRBJ2-7,TRBD2,TGTGCCAGCAGCCAACTAGCGGGGGAGGCCTACGAGCAGTACTTC,CASSQLAGEAYEQYF
-,TRBV27,TRBJ1-3,-,TGTGCCAGCATCCTCCCCACCGCAGGCTCTGGAAACACCATATATTTT,CASILPTAGSGNTIYF
-,TRBV6-1,TRBJ1-5,TRBD1,TGTGCCAGCAGTGAAGCGGAGGGACAGGGCTCCCTCCCCCAGCATTTT,CASSEAEGQGSLPQHF
-,TRBV4-3,TRBJ2-5,TRBD2,TGCGCCAGCAGCCAAGGACTAGCGGGGGGCCCACAGTACCAAGAGACCCAGTACTTC,CASSQGLAGGPQYQETQYF
-,TRBV4-2,TRBJ2-3,TRBD2,TGTGCCAGCAGCCAAGGGACTAGCGGTGCAGATACGCAGTATTTT,CASSQGTSGADTQYF
-,TRBV9,TRBJ1-2,TRBD1,TGTGCCAGCAGCACGAGCGGGGGGACAGCCTATGGCTACACCTTC,CASSTSGGTAYGYTF
-,TRBV6-5,TRBJ1-3,-,TGTGCCAGCAGTTACTCGTCAGGGGCTGGAAACACCATATATTTT,CASSYSSGAGNTIYF
-,TRBV23-1,TRBJ1-3,-,TGCGCCAGCTGCAGGGTTCGTGGAAACACCATATATTTT,CASCRVRGNTIYF
medium-sized,TRBV19,TRBJ2-2,-,TGTGCCAGTAAATGGGAGCCATATACCGGGGAGCTGTTTTTT,CASKWEPYTGELFF
-,TRBV7-8,TRBJ2-5,-,TGTGCCAGCAGCTTAGCGGAGGCCCAGCCCCAAGAGACCCAGTACTTC,CASSLAEAQPQETQYF
once,TRBV4-1,TRBJ2-7,-,TGCGCCAGCAGCCAAGGGCGGGGAAGCTCCTACGAGCAGTACTTC,CASSQGRGSSYEQYF
-,TRBV4-1,TRBJ2-5,TRBD1,TGCGCCAGCAGCCAAAGGACAGGGGTCAGCCAAGAGACCCAGTACTTC,CASSQRTGVSQETQYF
-,TRBV6-5,TRBJ1-1,-,TGTGCCAGCAGTCCGAGTCAGGGGCCCAACACTGAAGCTTTCTTT,CASSPSQGPNTEAFF
-,TRBV5-6,TRBJ1-2,-,TGTGCCAGCAGCGCCGCCATAACCGGGAATAACTATGGCTACACCTTC,CASSAAITGNNYGYTF
-,TRBV18,TRBJ1-1,-,TGTGCCAGCTCAGCCGGCCGGCCCGGGGCTTTCTTT,CASSAGRPGAFF
few,TRBV9,TRBJ1-1,-,TGTGCCAGCAGCGCCGAGTTAGTCAACACTGAAGCTTTCTTT,CASSAELVNTEAFF
-,TRBV28,TRBJ1-2,-,TGTGCCAGCAGACCCTTAAGACAGATTAACTATGGCTACACCTTC,CASRPLRQINYGYTF
-,TRBV13,TRBJ2-3,TRBD1,TGTGCCAGCAGCGCGGACAGGGCCGGCACAGATACGCAGTATTTT,CASSADRAGTDTQYF
-,TRBV15,TRBJ2-2,-,TGTGCCACCAGCAGTGTAGGAGACACCGGGGAGCTGTTTTTT,CATSSVGDTGELFF
-,TRBV28,TRBJ2-1,TRBD2,TGTGCCAGCAGTTCCGAGCGGGGAGGGAATGAGCAGTTCTTC,CASSSERGGNEQFF
-,TRBV5-8,TRBJ2-7,TRBD1,TGTGCCAGCAGACCGACAGGGTTCGGCGAGCAGTACTTC,CASRPTGFGEQYF
-,TRBV7-3,TRBJ2-5,TRBD2,TGTGCCAGCAGCTTAACCGGAACTAGCGGTCAAGAGACCCAGTACTTC,CASSLTGTSGQETQYF
-,TRBV13,TRBJ2-2,TRBD2,TGTGCCAGCAGCCAAAGCCTAGCGGGGCTGAACACCGGGGAGCTGTTTTTT,CASSQSLAGLNTGELFF
-,TRBV7-8,TRBJ2-2,TRBD2,TGTGCCAGCAGCTTACGACTAGCGGGGGGGCCGATCGGGGAGCTGTTTTTT,CASSLRLAGGPIGELFF
-,TRBV9,TRBJ2-5,TRBD2,TGTGCCAGCAGCGGATCCGGGAGGGCCCAAGAGACCCAGTACTTC,CASSGSGRAQETQYF
-,TRBV5-4,TRBJ1-1,-,TGTGCCAGCAGGGTACAGGGAATGAACACTGAAGCTTTCTTT,CASRVQGMNTEAFF
-,TRBV19,TRBJ2-1,TRBD2,TGTGCCAGTAGTATGCGGGGGGCGAGGGATGAGCAGTTCTTC,CASSMRGARDEQFF
once,TRBV6-6,TRBJ2-1,-,TGTGCCAGCAGTTACTCCGCGTTCAATGAGCAGTTCTTC,CASSYSAFNEQFF
-,TRBV4-1,TRBJ1-1,TRBD1,TGCGCCAGCAGCCAACGGGACAGGGGATTCACTGAAGCTTTCTTT,CASSQRDRGFTEAFF
-,TRBV4-3,TRBJ2-7,TRBD1,TGCGCCAGCAGCCAAGGCGGGTTGACAGGGGACGAGCAGTACTTC,CASSQGGLTGDEQYF
-,TRBV30,TRBJ2-2,TRBD2,TGTGCCTGGAACGGCGGGGGGAACACCGGGGAGCTGTTTTTT,CAWNGGGNTGELFF